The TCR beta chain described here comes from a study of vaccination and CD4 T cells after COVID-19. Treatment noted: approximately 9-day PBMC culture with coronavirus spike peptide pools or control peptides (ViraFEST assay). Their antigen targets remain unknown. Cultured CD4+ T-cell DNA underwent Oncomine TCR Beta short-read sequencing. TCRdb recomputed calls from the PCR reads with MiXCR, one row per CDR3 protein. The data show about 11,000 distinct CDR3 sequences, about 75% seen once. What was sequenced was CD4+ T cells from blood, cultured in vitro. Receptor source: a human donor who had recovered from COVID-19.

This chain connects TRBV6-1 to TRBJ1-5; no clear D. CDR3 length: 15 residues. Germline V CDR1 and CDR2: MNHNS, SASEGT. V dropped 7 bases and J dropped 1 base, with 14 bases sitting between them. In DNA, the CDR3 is TGTGCCAGCACCTCTCTCCGGGGAAGCAATCAGCCCCAGCATTTT. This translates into CASTSLRGSNQPQHF.